A single sample gave rise to the 15 T cell receptor beta chains below, sequenced in a study of shared clonotypes between healthy human individuals. Sequencing used immunoSEQ multiplex PCR; TCRdb keeps in-frame clones, though not all of them. In the table there are approximately 500,000 clones, 90% to 96% of which are singletons. The sample comprised naive CD4+ T cells sorted from blood. Described subset: CD45RA+ positively selected. The receptors shown here come from a woman aged 25 to 39 in good health.

The rearrangement joins TRBV6-5 to TRBJ2-7, with D hard to call. The V gene's germline CDR1 is MNHEY and CDR2 SVGAGI. Between the trimmed V and J ends, which lost 0 bases and 0 bases, there was a span of 12 bases. This CDR3 has 16 amino acids. CDR3: CASSYSVAASSYEQYF. The CDR3 nucleotides read TGTGCCAGCAGTTACTCGGTTGCCGCCAGCTCCTACGAGCAGTACTTC.

The chain uses TRBV2 and TRBJ2-7; 12 bases line up with TRBD2. Germline CDR1 SNHLY, CDR2 FYNNEI. V dropped 10 bases and J dropped 7; count of bases not matched to a gene: 14. This CDR3 spans 15 amino acids. The DNA for the CDR3 is TGTGCCACCAGATCACAACTAGCGGGAGGAAGGGAGCAGTACTTC. Translating gives CATRSQLAGGREQYF.

V and J are TRBV28 and TRBJ2-2; D not resolved. The CDR3 is 12 amino acids. V shed 6 bases and J shed 2 bases, with 4 bases lying between them. Germline V gene lookup returns CDR1 MDHEN and CDR2 SYDVKM. CDR3 coding DNA: TGTGCCAGCAGCTTCAACACCGGGGAGCTGTTTTTT. Its protein is CASSFNTGELFF.

This clone appeared once. The chain carries TRBV6-5 and TRBJ1-1; D unresolved. V lost 3 bases, J lost 5 bases, and 19 bases lay in between. The CDR3 consists of 16 residues. In germline, CDR1 is MNHEY, CDR2 SVGAGI. The CDR3 here is CASSYTPREGYTEAFF. The DNA for the CDR3 is TGTGCCAGCAGTTATACCCCTAGGGAAGGGTATACTGAAGCTTTCTTT.

CDR3 coding DNA: TGTGCCACCAGCAGAGATCTTAGGGGGAAAGACACAGATACGCAGTATTTT. It specifies CATSRDLRGKDTDTQYF. This chain joins TRBV15 and TRBJ2-3, with D perhaps matching TRBD1 (6 bases). CDR3 length: 17 amino acids. Trimming pared 0 bases from V and 2 bases from J, leaving 15 bases between. The V gene's germline CDR1 is LNHNV and CDR2 YYDKDF (reference sequence).

This chain connects TRBV28 to TRBJ1-5, with D unclear. V was clipped by 7 bases and J by 4 bases, with 17 bases between them. Germline CDR1 MDHEN, CDR2 SYDVKM. The CDR3 is 15 amino acids. The CDR3 region has the DNA TGTGCCAGCAAGGGCACCTCTTCCCCGAATCAGCCCCAGCATTTT. The encoded protein is CASKGTSSPNQPQHF.

The genes are TRBV2 and TRBJ1-3; possible D gene TRBD1, 6 bases. Trimming removed 8 bases at V and 7 bases at J, with 18 bases between. Germline CDR1 SNHLY, CDR2 FYNNEI. The CDR3 is 14 residues long. CDR3 coding DNA: TGTGCCAGCGCCCGCCGTGGAGGGGGGAACACCATATATTTT. This gives the protein CASARRGGGNTIYF. Complete variable domain (other parts from reference TRBV2 and TRBJ1-3): EPEVTQTPSHQVTQMGQEVILRCVPISNHLYFYWYRQILGQKVEFLVSFYNNEISEKSEIFDDQFSVERPDGSNFTLKIRSTKLEDSAMYFCASARRGGGNTIYFGEGSWLTVV.

The rearrangement joins TRBV29-1 to TRBJ1-6; a possible D gene is TRBD1 (5 bases). V was cut by 6 bases and J by 7 bases, with 22 bases left in between. This CDR3 is built from 16 residues. Germline V lookup: CDR1 SQVTM, CDR2 ANQGSEA. The CDR3: CSVPWIGGGKNSPLHF. CDR3 DNA sequence: TGCAGCGTCCCATGGATCGGGGGAGGGAAGAATTCACCCCTCCACTTT.

This chain uses TRBV11-2 with TRBJ1-5; D gene ambiguous. Germline CDR1 SGHAT, CDR2 FQNNGV. The CDR3 covers 13 residues. V was shortened by 2 bases and J by 5 bases, with 7 bases between the two germline ends. Here the CDR3 reads CASSLIGDQPQHF. CDR3 nucleotide sequence: TGTGCCAGCAGCTTAATCGGGGATCAGCCCCAGCATTTT. Together with reference TRBV11-2 and TRBJ1-5, the CDR3 gives the full variable domain: EAGVAQSPRYKIIEKRQSVAFWCNPISGHATLYWYQQILGQGPKLLIQFQNNGVVDDSQLPKDRFSAERLKGVDSTLKIQPAKLEDSAVYLCASSLIGDQPQHFGDGTRLSIL.

V usage is TRBV20-1 and J usage is TRBJ1-2; D is ambiguous. The CDR3 runs 10 residues. Deletions cut 7 bases from V and 0 bases from J, with 3 bases between. Germline loops: CDR1 DFQATT, CDR2 SNEGSKA (reference sequence). CDR3 residues: CSGANYGYTF. DNA of the CDR3: TGCAGTGGAGCTAACTATGGCTACACCTTC.

The CDR3 nucleotides are TGTGCCAGCAGCCAGGACAGCAGCAATCAGCCCCAGCATTTT. Protein: CASSQDSSNQPQHF. This chain uses TRBV2 with TRBJ1-5; the D gene is possibly TRBD1 (6 bases). Germline CDR1 SNHLY, CDR2 FYNNEI. Trimming took off 6 bases at V and 1 base at J, with 10 bases between the two ends. The CDR3 has 14 residues.

The chain joins TRBV30 to TRBJ2-2; no firm D call. Germline CDR1 GTSNPN, CDR2 SVGIG (reference sequence). Between the trimmed V and J ends, which lost 5 bases and 6 bases, there was a span of 7 bases. The CDR3 extends over 11 amino acids. CDR3 nucleotides: TGTGCCTGGCGGGCGGCCGGGGAGCTGTTTTTT. Its translation is CAWRAAGELFF.

The rearrangement uses TRBV6-4 and TRBJ2-7, with 10 bases lining up with TRBD2. The CDR3 loop spans 16 amino acids. V trimming: 0 bases; J trimming: 4 bases; junction bases outside the gene matches: 6. CDR1 is MRHNA, CDR2 SNTAGT, per germline. The CDR3 reads CASSDSVLAGDYEQYF. CDR3 sequence (DNA): TGTGCCAGCAGTGACTCGGTTCTAGCGGGAGATTACGAGCAGTACTTC.

The genes are TRBV5-1 and TRBJ2-1; the match to TRBD2 covers 7 bases. Germline CDR1 is SGHRS and CDR2 is YFSETQ. Germline trimming cut 3 bases from V and 10 bases from J; bases unmatched to any gene: 7. The CDR3 consists of 13 residues. The CDR3 here is CASSSGLPEEQFF. The CDR3 DNA reads as TGCGCCAGCAGCTCGGGACTACCAGAAGAGCAGTTCTTC.

This rearrangement joins TRBV29-1 to TRBJ1-5; 8 positions match TRBD1. The junction had 7 bases not matched to a gene; V was cut back by 7 bases and J by 2 bases. Germline CDR1 is SQVTM and CDR2 is ANQGSEA. The CDR3 runs to 14 residues. The CDR3 DNA is TGCAGCGCTAGGACAGGGATGGGCAATCAGCCCCAGCATTTT. Translation gives CSARTGMGNQPQHF.